Listed here are 32 T cell receptor beta chains from one sample, sequenced in a study of blood T cells in healthy people across ages. Through a sample-barcoded 5' primer and a J-beta primer mix, a second PCR was run for about 6 to 11 cycles. TCRdb reanalysed the 5' RACE reads using MiXCR and keeps one entry per CDR3 protein. The data show about 970,000 distinct CDR3 sequences, around 54% seen once. Specimen: blood. These receptors all stem from an older woman in good health.

V is TRBV14 and J is TRBJ2-3; tentative D call: TRBD1 (6 bases). In germline, CDR1 is SGHDN, CDR2 FVKESK. The length of the CDR3 is 19 residues. The V and J ends lost 0 bases and 4 bases respectively, with 23 bases between them. This CDR3 reads CASSQDPFFSQGKPDTQYF. For the CDR3, the DNA is TGTGCCAGCAGCCAAGATCCGTTCTTTTCGCAGGGGAAGCCAGATACGCAGTATTTT. Drawing the rest from reference TRBV14 and TRBJ2-3, the complete variable domain is EAGVTQFPSHSVIEKGQTVTLRCDPISGHDNLYWYRRVMGKEIKFLLHFVKESKQDESGMPNNRFLAERTGGTYSTLKVQPAELEDSGVYFCASSQDPFFSQGKPDTQYFGPGTRLTVL.

The table lists this clonotype with a few counts. The chain has TRBV28 and TRBJ2-7; D call uncertain. The CDR3 contains 11 residues. Germline CDR1 and CDR2: MDHEN and SYDVKM. V was trimmed by 8 bases and J by 2 bases, leaving 7 bases between them. The CDR3 spells CASCSPYEQYF. The CDR3 DNA follows: TGTGCCAGCTGCTCCCCCTACGAGCAGTACTTC.

The genes are TRBV29-1 and TRBJ1-2; 9 nucleotides line up with TRBD1. Germline lookup yields CDR1 SQVTM and CDR2 ANQGSEA. V was pared by 0 bases and J by 8 bases, with 7 bases of the junction left unmatched. The CDR3 is 14 amino acids. CDR3 DNA sequence: TGCAGCGTTGAAGATCAAGGGGACAGGGAGGGCTACACCTTC. This encodes CSVEDQGDREGYTF.

Many counts were recorded for this clonotype. This rearrangement joins TRBV25-1 to TRBJ2-7, with 7 bases lining up with TRBD2. This CDR3 region has 17 residues. V lost 4 bases, J lost 0 bases, and 12 bases stayed unmatched. Germline values: CDR1 MGHDK, CDR2 SYGVNS. The CDR3 loop reads CASSGGTNPVSSYEQYF. CDR3 DNA: TGTGCCAGCAGTGGTGGGACTAATCCAGTGAGCTCCTACGAGCAGTACTTC.

This chain uses TRBV5-1 with TRBJ2-1; no clear D gene. The germline V and J ends were trimmed by 2 bases and 6 bases, with 9 bases remaining between them. CDR3 length: 13 residues. Germline CDR1 and CDR2: SGHRS and YFSETQ. In DNA, the CDR3 is TGCGCCAGCAGCTTTCGGCCTGGCAATGAGCAGTTCTTC. Its translation: CASSFRPGNEQFF.

A few counts support this clonotype. This chain joins TRBV21-1 and TRBJ2-7; the table gives TRBD1 as D, unverified against the DNA. TRBV21-1 is designated a pseudogene. The CDR3 totals 15 residues. CDR3 nucleotides: TGTGCCAGCCGACTCCCAGGTGCCCCAGCCTACGAGCAGTACTTC. Protein sequence: CASRLPGAPAYEQYF.

This clonotype was counted a few times. This rearrangement joins TRBV28 to TRBJ2-5; 11 bases align to TRBD2. The CDR3 length is 15 residues. Unmatched junction bases numbered 6, after V lost 4 bases and J lost 5 bases. The germline V gene has CDR1 MDHEN and CDR2 SYDVKM. CDR3 region: CASSSRLAGWETQYF. The CDR3 region has the DNA TGTGCCAGCAGTTCCAGACTAGCGGGATGGGAGACCCAGTACTTC.

This clonotype occurred a few times. This sequence joins TRBV3-1 and TRBJ2-3; TRBD2 aligns across 11 bases. This CDR3 has 15 residues. V dropped 4 bases and J dropped 2; count of bases not matched to a gene: 2. Germline-derived CDR1 and CDR2 are LGHDT and YNNKEL (reference sequence). CDR3 in amino acids: CASSRGLAATDTQYF. CDR3 coding DNA: TGTGCCAGCAGCCGGGGACTAGCGGCCACAGATACGCAGTATTTT.

The J gene is TRBJ2-5, the V gene TRBV20-1; D might be TRBD1 (5 bases). The CDR3 contains 12 residues. Germline CDR1 is DFQATT and CDR2 is SNEGSKA (reference sequence). V was pared by 6 bases and J by 5 bases, with 13 bases between. The CDR3 spells CSASWGWETQYF. The CDR3 bases are TGCAGTGCGTCGTGGGGCTGGGAGACCCAGTACTTC.

This rearrangement joins TRBV12-3 or TRBV12-4 to TRBJ1-6; 7 bases are a match to TRBD1. The length of the CDR3 is 12 residues. J lost 11 bases, V lost 6 bases, and 4 bases had no gene match. The DNA for the CDR3 is TGTGCCAGCAGGGACACAGGGGCACCCCTCCACTTT. Amino acid sequence: CASRDTGAPLHF.

This chain uses TRBV18 with TRBJ2-5; 11 bases match TRBD2. With 1 base clipped from V and 5 bases from J, the junction kept 15 bases outside the gene matches. The CDR3 sequence is 19 residues long. Germline values: CDR1 KGHSH, CDR2 LQKENI. The CDR3: CASSPQLAGEGRLGETQYF. CDR3 nucleotides: TGTGCCAGCTCACCACAACTAGCGGGAGAAGGGCGTCTTGGGGAGACCCAGTACTTC.

The V gene is TRBV6-6, the J gene TRBJ2-7; 12 bases fit TRBD2. Germline loops: CDR1 MNHNY, CDR2 SVGAGI (reference sequence). This CDR3 comprises 15 residues. V trimming: 4 bases; J trimming: 7 bases; junction bases outside the gene matches: 8. CDR3 sequence reads: CASSFHPGTSGEQYF. The CDR3 DNA reads TGTGCCAGCAGTTTTCATCCCGGGACTAGCGGGGAGCAGTACTTC.

This chain uses TRBV28 with TRBJ2-7, with D possibly matching TRBD2 (6 bases). The CDR3 consists of 14 residues. CDR1 and CDR2 (germline): MDHEN, SYDVKM. V was trimmed by 5 bases and J by 5 bases, leaving 16 bases between them. As DNA, the CDR3 is TGTGCCAGCAGTCCTAGTCTAGCGAAGAACGAGCAGTACTTC. It is translated as CASSPSLAKNEQYF.

This clonotype has only a few counts. The rearrangement uses TRBV7-2 and TRBJ2-7; D is unclear. V was cut by 1 base and J by 7 bases, with 11 bases left in between. In germline, CDR1 is SGHTA, CDR2 FQGNSA. This CDR3 region has 13 residues. For the CDR3, the DNA is TGTGCCAGCAGCTTAGGCCAACTGGGAGAGCAGTACTTC. Its protein is CASSLGQLGEQYF.

This clonotype appeared a single time. The chain carries TRBV18 and TRBJ2-5, with a tentative D call TRBD1 (5 bases). The CDR3 totals 15 residues. Germline loops: CDR1 KGHSH, CDR2 LQKENI. V lost 4 bases, J lost 2 bases, and 14 bases lay in between. CDR3 sequence: CASSQGRNRQETQYF. CDR3 in DNA: TGTGCCAGCTCACAGGGGCGGAACAGACAAGAGACCCAGTACTTC.

CDR3 coding DNA: TGTGCCACCGTACCTTGGGAGTATCCTGGCTACACCTTC. Encoded protein: CATVPWEYPGYTF. The J gene is TRBJ1-2, the V gene TRBV12-3 or TRBV12-4; D call uncertain. Trimming stripped 10 bases from V and 7 bases from J, with 19 bases between. The CDR3 length is 13 residues.

This clonotype was observed a handful of times. The V and J genes are TRBV20-1 and TRBJ2-3, with 11 nucleotides matching TRBD2. Germline CDR1 is DFQATT and CDR2 is SNEGSKA (reference sequence). This CDR3 has 16 residues. The V and J ends lost 2 bases and 6 bases, in that order; junction bases with no gene match: 10. CDR3 in DNA: TGCAGTGCTAGACCGGGGAGACTAGCGGGGCCCGATACGCAGTATTTT. Amino acids: CSARPGRLAGPDTQYF.

This clonotype was seen a handful of times. This chain joins TRBV4-1 and TRBJ2-1, with 11 nucleotides matching TRBD2. With V trimmed by 5 bases and J by 0 bases, 9 bases remained unmatched. This CDR3 spans 18 amino acids. Germline values: CDR1 MGHRA, CDR2 YSYEKL. This chain's CDR3 is CASSSTSGVPSSYNEQFF. The CDR3 nucleotides read TGCGCCAGCAGCTCGACTAGCGGGGTCCCCAGCTCCTACAATGAGCAGTTCTTC.

This chain uses TRBV6-1 with TRBJ2-7, with 7 bases lining up with TRBD2. From germline, CDR1 is MNHNS and CDR2 SASEGT. This CDR3 comprises 15 residues. After removal of 6 bases from V and 7 bases from J, the junction contained 15 bases not matched to a gene. The CDR3: CASSLAALSIEEQYF. For the CDR3, the DNA is TGTGCCAGCAGCCTAGCGGCCCTTTCGATTGAGGAGCAGTACTTC.

This clonotype was recorded a few times. The V call is TRBV4-1, the J call TRBJ2-5; D call uncertain. The closer fit of TRBJ2-7 to the DNA end suggests the J call may be wrong. This CDR3 region has 16 residues. CDR1 MGHRA and CDR2 YSYEKL come from the germline V gene. The CDR3 DNA sequence: TGCGCCAGCAGCCCAAGACTGGCAGGTGTTACGGACGAGCAGTACTTC. It encodes CASSPRLAGVTDEQYF.

The chain uses TRBV3-1 and TRBJ2-7; perhaps TRBD2 as D (6 bases). The length of the CDR3 is 16 residues. CDR1 is LGHDT, CDR2 YNNKEL, per germline (reference sequence). V lost 4 bases, J lost 3 bases, and 19 bases lay in between. CDR3 nucleotides: TGTGCCAGCAGCCTACTCAGGACTAAGTATGGCTACGAGCAGTACTTC. This gives the protein CASSLLRTKYGYEQYF.

V and J are TRBV20-1 and TRBJ2-5, with D unclear. The germline CDR1 and CDR2 sequences are DFQATT and SNEGSKA (reference sequence). V dropped 0 bases and J dropped 5 bases, with 16 bases sitting between them. This CDR3 contains 15 residues. The CDR3 coding sequence is TGCAGTGCTAGAGATATGATAGGGTCGTGGGAGACCCAGTACTTC. Protein: CSARDMIGSWETQYF.

This chain connects TRBV6-2 or TRBV6-3 to TRBJ2-5, with 7 bases identical to TRBD2. Near its end, the DNA agrees better with TRBJ2-7, so the J call may be wrong. This CDR3 is built from 15 residues. CDR1 and CDR2 from the germline V gene are MNHEY and SVGEGT. The CDR3 is CASSYFGGTTYEQYF. The CDR3 DNA reads as TGTGCCAGCAGTTATTTCGGCGGGACTACCTACGAGCAGTACTTC.

The rearrangement links TRBV5-1 to TRBJ1-5; TRBD1 aligns across 10 bases. V trimming: 4 bases; J trimming: 7 bases; junction bases outside the gene matches: 8. Per germline, CDR1 SGHRS and CDR2 YFSETQ. This CDR3 is built from 15 residues. This CDR3 reads CASSTGTGEHQPQHF. As DNA, the CDR3 is TGCGCCAGCAGCACGGGGACAGGGGAGCACCAGCCCCAGCATTTT.

J is TRBJ2-5 and V is TRBV4-2; D assignment may be TRBD1 or TRBD2 (5 bases each). In germline, CDR1 is LGHNA, CDR2 YNFKEQ. Trimming stripped 6 bases from V and 4 bases from J, with 12 bases between. The CDR3 is made up of 13 amino acids. The CDR3 reads CASSQRGRETQYF. CDR3 in DNA: TGTGCCAGCAGTCAGAGGGGTCGAGAGACCCAGTACTTC.

This clonotype was counted between two and nine times. The chain employs TRBV2 and TRBJ2-1; TRBD2 matches 8 bases. The junction had 7 bases not matched to a gene; V was cut back by 7 bases and J by 5 bases. The CDR3 has 14 amino acids. Germline V gene lookup returns CDR1 SNHLY and CDR2 FYNNEI. DNA for the CDR3: TGTGCCAGCAAAAGGACTAGCCAGAACAATGAGCAGTTCTTC. It is translated as CASKRTSQNNEQFF.

V is TRBV20-1 and J is TRBJ2-7; TRBD2 agrees at 12 bases. Germline trimming cut 0 bases from V and 6 bases from J; bases unmatched to any gene: 6. The germline gives CDR1 DFQATT, CDR2 SNEGSKA (reference sequence). CDR3 length: 15 amino acids. The CDR3 DNA is TGCAGTGCTAGAGATTCGACTAGCGGGAGTCGCGAGCAGTACTTC. Translating gives CSARDSTSGSREQYF.

The rearrangement joins TRBV29-1 to TRBJ2-3, with a tentative D call TRBD1 (6 bases). CDR1 and CDR2 (germline): SQVTM, ANQGSEA. The CDR3 loop spans 13 amino acids. Trimming removed 7 bases at V and 1 base at J, with 12 bases between. CDR3 DNA: TGCAGCGCCAAGGGGGTTGGCACAGATACGCAGTATTTT. Translation gives CSAKGVGTDTQYF.

V gene TRBV20-1 combines with J gene TRBJ2-7; possibly TRBD1 or TRBD2 for D (5 bases each). The CDR3 covers 14 residues. In germline, CDR1 is DFQATT, CDR2 SNEGSKA (reference sequence). Between the trimmed V and J ends, which lost 6 bases and 0 bases, there was a span of 15 bases. The CDR3 sequence is CSANPGTNSYEQYF. The CDR3 DNA reads TGCAGTGCAAACCCCGGGACGAACTCCTACGAGCAGTACTTC.

This rearrangement joins TRBV7-2 to TRBJ2-1; 11 bases line up with TRBD2. Germline V lookup: CDR1 SGHTA, CDR2 FQGNSA. The CDR3 contains 15 residues. The junction had 4 bases not matched to a gene; V was cut back by 4 bases and J by 5 bases. CDR3 region: CASSSAGLADNEQFF. The DNA for the CDR3 is TGTGCCAGCAGCTCGGCGGGACTAGCGGACAATGAGCAGTTCTTC.

The chain recombines TRBV5-5 with TRBJ2-2; D may be TRBD2 (6 bases). V was trimmed by 6 bases and J by 5 bases, leaving 14 bases between them. Germline-derived CDR1 and CDR2 are SGHKS and YYEKEE (reference sequence). This CDR3 has 14 amino acids. CDR3 DNA sequence: TGTGCCAGCACCCGCACGGAGGGAACCGGGGAGCTGTTTTTT. Translation: CASTRTEGTGELFF.

The table lists this clonotype with many counts. This rearrangement joins TRBV10-3 to TRBJ2-2, with a weak D call TRBD2 (5 bases). The length of the CDR3 is 14 residues. Looked up from germline, CDR1 is ENHRY and CDR2 is SYGVKD. Trimming removed 7 bases from V and 4 bases from J, with 13 bases in between. CDR3 in DNA: TGTGCCATCAATTCCGAAGGAGGCACCGGGGAGCTGTTTTTT. Translated, it gives CAINSEGGTGELFF.